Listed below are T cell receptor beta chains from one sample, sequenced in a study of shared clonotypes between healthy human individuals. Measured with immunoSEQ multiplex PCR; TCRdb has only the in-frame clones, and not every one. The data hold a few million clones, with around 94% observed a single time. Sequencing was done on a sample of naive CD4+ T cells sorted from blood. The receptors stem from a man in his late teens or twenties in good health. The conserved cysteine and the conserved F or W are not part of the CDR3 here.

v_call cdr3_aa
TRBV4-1 ASSQGGGAWKQY
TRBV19 ASSLTGVYNSPLH
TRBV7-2 ASSQGPSSGNTIY
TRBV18 ASSPVGTESPQH
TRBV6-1 ASTWGSDQPQH
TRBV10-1 ASSESGRAYEQY
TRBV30 AWSDLGTHYGYT
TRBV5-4 ASSLARGSYNEQF
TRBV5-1 ASSPDRGRTDTQY
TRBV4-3 ASSQASSYNSPLH
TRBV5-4 ASSIPGQGLNTEAF
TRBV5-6 ASSPSAGKVEKLF
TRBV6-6 ASSLNGEGLVAQH
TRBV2 ASSTGPHSYEQY
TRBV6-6 ASSYGQDYGYT
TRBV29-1 SVAAAETQY
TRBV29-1 SVAGTESSPLPYEQY
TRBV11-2 ASSGAGGADTQY
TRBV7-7 ASSQVPRGPYEQY
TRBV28 ASSLNRNTEAF
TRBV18 ASSPWGSTGELF
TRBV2 ASRGRVVGTDTQY
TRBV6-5 ASSSPLETQY
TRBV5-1 ASSLAGSDEQY
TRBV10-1 ASSASKNTEAF
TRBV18 ASSRLANTDTQY